These 7 T cell receptor beta chains share one sample of origin, sequenced in a study of CD8 T cells in ankylosing spondylitis. Study-level findings and limits: What appeared characteristic of ankylosing spondylitis blood was a TCR beta motif of fewer than ten highly homologous variants.

A single record per CDR3 protein comes from TCRdb applying MiXCR to the 5' RACE reads. Among 500,000 or so distinct CDR3 sequences, roughly 5.3% were seen once, and the ten largest hold under 4.5%. What these receptors recognize is not known. Source material: blood, either unsorted or a sorted T cell fraction (not recorded which). The receptor source for this set is a male donor with ankylosing spondylitis.

The sample holds many counts of this clonotype. CDR3 DNA: TGTGCCAGCAGTTGGGGGCAAGAGACCCAGTACTTC. Its protein product is CASSWGQETQYF. This rearrangement joins TRBV7-9 to TRBJ2-5; TRBD1 or TRBD2 may be the D gene (5 bases each). Germline values: CDR1 SEHNR, CDR2 FQNEAQ (reference sequence). The length of the CDR3 is 12 residues. The ends were cut back, 6 bases at V and 2 bases at J, with 7 bases in the middle.

This clonotype was counted at least ten times. The chain has TRBV10-3 and TRBJ1-5, with 8 bases lining up with TRBD1. The germline V gene encodes CDR1 ENHRY and CDR2 SYGVKD. There are 14 residues in the CDR3. V shed 10 bases and J 0 bases; nucleotides not matched to a gene: 5. The CDR3 DNA reads TGTGCCACCAGGACAGGGAATAGCAATCAGCCCCAGCATTTT. Residues: CATRTGNSNQPQHF.

This clonotype was seen at least ten times. The rearrangement uses TRBV5-1 and TRBJ2-3; D gene ambiguous. Germline assignment: CDR1 SGHRS and CDR2 YFSETQ. This CDR3 spans 13 amino acids. V lost 0 bases and J lost 5, with 7 bases in between. This CDR3 is CASSLEQEDTQYF. CDR3 DNA: TGCGCCAGCAGCTTGGAGCAGGAAGATACGCAGTATTTT.

This clonotype was seen repeatedly, ten times or more. The V call is TRBV10-3, the J call TRBJ2-5; the match to TRBD1 covers 7 bases. The V and J ends lost 10 bases and 3 bases, in that order; junction bases with no gene match: 14. The CDR3 is made up of 15 amino acids. CDR1 and CDR2 (germline): ENHRY, SYGVKD. The CDR3 loop reads CATGPGPQGEETQYF. The CDR3 bases are TGTGCCACCGGCCCGGGACCTCAGGGGGAAGAGACCCAGTACTTC.

To note about this clonotype: A much larger clone differs by one base, so this may be a read error. Without the conserved terminal phenylalanine or tryptophan, this CDR3 likely stems from a read error. The chain combines TRBV24-1 with TRBJ1-2; D is undetermined. Trimming cost V 3 bases and J 8 bases, with 9 bases left between them. The germline gives CDR1 KGHDR, CDR2 SFDVKD. This CDR3 is built from 12 residues. CDR3 in amino acids: CATSDRISGYTL. CDR3 nucleotide sequence: TGTGCCACCAGTGATAGGATTTCCGGCTACACCCTC.

This clonotype has at least ten counts. The chain joins TRBV7-2 to TRBJ1-6, with a possible D match to TRBD1 (5 bases). The CDR3 extends over 15 amino acids. Germline V CDR1 and CDR2: SGHTA, FQGNSA. Trimming removed 3 bases from V and 8 bases from J, with 14 bases in between. CDR3 sequence (DNA): TGTGCCAGCAGCTTGATGTCGGGGGAGGATTCACCCCTCCACTTT. It codes for CASSLMSGEDSPLHF.

The V and J genes are TRBV30 and TRBJ2-1; either TRBD1 or TRBD2 may fit D (6 bases each). Trimming removed 0 bases from V and 12 bases from J, with 24 bases in between. The CDR3 totals 16 residues. Germline V CDR1 and CDR2: GTSNPN, SVGIG (reference sequence). The CDR3 loop reads CAWSVWGAGVDPGQFF. In DNA form, the CDR3 reads TGTGCCTGGAGTGTCTGGGGGGCCGGGGTTGATCCTGGGCAGTTCTTC.